This T cell receptor (beta chain) stems from a study of T cells expressing NK-cell markers. The wider study: The eight sequenced donors comprised seven who were HCMV-seropositive and one who was seronegative.

Regarding this clonotype: The antigen is undetermined.

One entry per CDR3 protein, without DNA, is what TCRdb gives after re-calling the 5' RACE reads. The ten most abundant clones cover 3% to 4.5% of a sample with about 550,000 distinct CDR3 sequences. Study outcomes and limitations: These same clonotypes (in four donors) also led the CD3+CD56-NKG2C+ fraction. Top CD8+ clonotypes included the dominant CD3+CD56+NKG2C+ clonotypes in 6 or 7 donors.

The germline V gene has CDR1 LGHDT and CDR2 YNNKEL (reference sequence). CDR3 length equals 16 residues. The genes are TRBV3-1 and TRBJ2-5; as DNA is missing, the TRBD2 call by TCRdb cannot be tested. Sequences were obtained from blood T cells: a sorted CD56 or NKG2C T cell subset, CD4+ or CD8+ T cells, or bulk PBMC T cells (not recorded which). The receptor was derived from a man aged 18 to 29 in good health. The CDR3 sequence is CASSQDGGRVGETQYF.